The source of this T cell receptor beta chain is a study of blood T cells in healthy people across ages. A second roughly 6 to 12 cycle PCR used barcoded and J-beta primers. TCRdb reanalysed the 5' RACE reads using MiXCR and keeps one entry per CDR3 protein. The data hold approximately 810,000 distinct CDR3 sequences, with more than 25% observed a single time. Per sample, at least 6 micrograms of total RNA were extracted. With V trimmed by 6 bases and J by 2 bases, 14 bases remained unmatched. The CDR3 totals 18 residues. This clonotype was sampled from a woman over 75 in good health. The rearrangement joins TRBV12-3 or TRBV12-4 to TRBJ2-4; 9 nucleotides match TRBD1. What was sequenced was blood. As DNA, the CDR3 is TGTGCCAGCAGCCCTTCTCCCGGGACAGGGCCTCCCAAAAACATTCAGTACTTC. As protein: CASSPSPGTGPPKNIQYF.